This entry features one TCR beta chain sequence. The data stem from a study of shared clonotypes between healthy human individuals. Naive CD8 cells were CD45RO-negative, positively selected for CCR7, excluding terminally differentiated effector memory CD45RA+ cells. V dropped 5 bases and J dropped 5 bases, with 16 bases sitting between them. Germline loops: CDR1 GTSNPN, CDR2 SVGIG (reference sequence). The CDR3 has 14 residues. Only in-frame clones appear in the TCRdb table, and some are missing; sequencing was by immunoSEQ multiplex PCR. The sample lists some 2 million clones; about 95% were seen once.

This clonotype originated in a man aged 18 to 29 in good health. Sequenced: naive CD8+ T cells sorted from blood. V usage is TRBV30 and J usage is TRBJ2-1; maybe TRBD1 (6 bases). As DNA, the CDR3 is TGTGCCTGGGGCGTAGGGGCAGGGGACAATGAGCAGTTCTTC. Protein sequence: CAWGVGAGDNEQFF.